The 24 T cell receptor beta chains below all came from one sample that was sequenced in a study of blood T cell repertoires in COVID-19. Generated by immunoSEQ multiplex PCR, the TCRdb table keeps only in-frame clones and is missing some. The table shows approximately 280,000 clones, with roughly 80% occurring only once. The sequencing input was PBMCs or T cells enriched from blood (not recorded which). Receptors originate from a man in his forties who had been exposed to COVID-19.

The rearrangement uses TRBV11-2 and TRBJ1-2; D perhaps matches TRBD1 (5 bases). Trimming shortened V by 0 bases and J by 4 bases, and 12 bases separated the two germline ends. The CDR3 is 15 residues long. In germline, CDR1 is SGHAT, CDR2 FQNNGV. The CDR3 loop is CASSLDPRTPYGYTF. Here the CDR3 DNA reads TGTGCCAGCAGCTTAGATCCAAGGACACCCTATGGCTACACCTTC.

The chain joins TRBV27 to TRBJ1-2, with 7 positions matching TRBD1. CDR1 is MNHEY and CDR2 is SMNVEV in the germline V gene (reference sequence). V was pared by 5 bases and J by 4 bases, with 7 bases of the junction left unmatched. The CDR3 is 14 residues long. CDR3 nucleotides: TGTGCCAGCAGTACGGACAGGAGCTTCTATGGCTACACCTTC. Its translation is CASSTDRSFYGYTF.

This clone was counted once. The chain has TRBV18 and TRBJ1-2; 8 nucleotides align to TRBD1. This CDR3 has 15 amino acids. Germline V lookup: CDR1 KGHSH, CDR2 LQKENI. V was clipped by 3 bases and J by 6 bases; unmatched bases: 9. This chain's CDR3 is CASSPGTDREDGYTF. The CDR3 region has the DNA TGTGCCAGCTCACCGGGAACGGACAGGGAAGATGGCTACACCTTC. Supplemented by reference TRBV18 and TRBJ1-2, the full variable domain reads NAGVMQNPRHLVRRRGQEARLRCSPMKGHSHVYWYRQLPEEGLKFMVYLQKENIIDESGMPKERFSAEFPKEGPSILRIQQVVRGDSAAYFCASSPGTDREDGYTFGSGTRLTVV.

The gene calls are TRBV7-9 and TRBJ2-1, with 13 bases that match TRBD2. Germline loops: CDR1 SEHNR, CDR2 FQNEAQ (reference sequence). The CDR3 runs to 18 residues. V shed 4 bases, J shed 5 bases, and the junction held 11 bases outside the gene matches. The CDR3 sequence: CASSYRGRLAGGHNEQFF. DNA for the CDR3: TGTGCCAGCAGCTACAGGGGGAGACTAGCGGGAGGTCACAATGAGCAGTTCTTC.

CDR3 loop: CASSLNGYEQYF. The CDR3 DNA reads TGTGCCAGCAGCTTAAACGGCTACGAGCAGTACTTC. The chain has TRBV7-6 and TRBJ2-7; no reliable D call. V lost 2 bases and J 3 bases, leaving 5 bases between the germline ends. This CDR3 spans 12 amino acids. Germline V gene sequence: CDR1 SGHVS, CDR2 FNYEAQ.

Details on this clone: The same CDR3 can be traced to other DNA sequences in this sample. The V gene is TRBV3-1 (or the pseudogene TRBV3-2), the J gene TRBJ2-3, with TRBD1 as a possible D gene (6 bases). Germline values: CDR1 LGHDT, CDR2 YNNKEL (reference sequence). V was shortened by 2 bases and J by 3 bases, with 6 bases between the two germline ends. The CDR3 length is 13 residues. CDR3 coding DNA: TGTGCCAGCAGCCAAAGGGGGACAGATACGCAGTATTTT. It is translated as CASSQRGTDTQYF.

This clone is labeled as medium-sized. CDR3 residues: CASSTGNTGELFF. The CDR3 coding sequence is TGCGCCAGCAGCACAGGGAACACCGGGGAGCTGTTTTTT. The gene calls are TRBV5-1 and TRBJ2-2; tentative D call: TRBD1 (5 bases). The V end lost 4 bases, the J end lost 1 base, and 5 bases lay between the germline ends. There are 13 residues in the CDR3. Germline CDR1 and CDR2: SGHRS and YFSETQ. Full variable domain (missing parts from reference TRBV5-1 and TRBJ2-2): KAGVTQTPRYLIKTRGQQVTLSCSPISGHRSVSWYQQTPGQGLQFLFEYFSETQRNKGNFPGRFSGRQFSNSRSEMNVSTLELGDSALYLCASSTGNTGELFFGEGSRLTVL.

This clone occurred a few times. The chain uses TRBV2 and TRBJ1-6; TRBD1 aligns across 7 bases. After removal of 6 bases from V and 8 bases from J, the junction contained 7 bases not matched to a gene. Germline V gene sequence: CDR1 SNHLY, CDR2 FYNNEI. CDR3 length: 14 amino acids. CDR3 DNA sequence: TGTGCCAGCAGAGGCCGACAGGGAGATTCACCCCTCCACTTT. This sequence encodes CASRGRQGDSPLHF.

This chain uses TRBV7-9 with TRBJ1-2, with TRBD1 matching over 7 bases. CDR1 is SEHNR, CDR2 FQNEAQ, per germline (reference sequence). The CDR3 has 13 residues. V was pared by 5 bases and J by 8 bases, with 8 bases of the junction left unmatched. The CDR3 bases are TGTGCCAGCAGCCCGGAGGGGGCATGGGGCTACACCTTC. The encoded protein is CASSPEGAWGYTF.

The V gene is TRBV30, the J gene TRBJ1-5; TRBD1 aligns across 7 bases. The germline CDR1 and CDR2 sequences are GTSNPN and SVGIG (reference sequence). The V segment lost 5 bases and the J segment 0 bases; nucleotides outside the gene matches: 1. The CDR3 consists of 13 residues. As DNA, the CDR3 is TGTGCCTGGGGGGACAGTAGCAATCAGCCCCAGCATTTT. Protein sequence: CAWGDSSNQPQHF.

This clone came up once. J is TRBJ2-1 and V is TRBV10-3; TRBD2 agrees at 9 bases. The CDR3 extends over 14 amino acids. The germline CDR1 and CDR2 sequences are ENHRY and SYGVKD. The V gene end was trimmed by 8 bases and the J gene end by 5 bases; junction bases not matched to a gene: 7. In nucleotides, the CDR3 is TGTGCCATCGGGCCTAGCGGGGAAAACAATGAGCAGTTCTTC. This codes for CAIGPSGENNEQFF.

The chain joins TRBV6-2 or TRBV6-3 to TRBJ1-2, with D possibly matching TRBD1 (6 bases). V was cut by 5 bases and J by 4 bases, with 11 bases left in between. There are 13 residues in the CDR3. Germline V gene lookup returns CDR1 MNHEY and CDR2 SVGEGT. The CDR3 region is CASSGQQSYGYTF. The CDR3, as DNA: TGTGCCAGCAGTGGACAGCAAAGCTATGGCTACACCTTC.

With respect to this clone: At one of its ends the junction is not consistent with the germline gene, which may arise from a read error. The CDR3 region is CASSYTESGSENTIYF. The CDR3 coding sequence is TGTGCCAGCAGTTATACGGAGTCTGGCTCTGAAAACACCATATATTTT. This chain joins TRBV6-5 and TRBJ1-3; the D is unclear. The CDR3 loop spans 16 amino acids. Germline V CDR1 and CDR2: MNHEY, SVGAGI.

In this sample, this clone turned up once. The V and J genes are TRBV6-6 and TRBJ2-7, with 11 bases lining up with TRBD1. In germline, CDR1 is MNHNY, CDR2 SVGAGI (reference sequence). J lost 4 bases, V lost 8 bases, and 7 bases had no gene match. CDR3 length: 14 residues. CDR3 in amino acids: CASGQWDRGYEQYF. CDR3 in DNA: TGTGCCAGCGGTCAATGGGACAGGGGGTACGAGCAGTACTTC.

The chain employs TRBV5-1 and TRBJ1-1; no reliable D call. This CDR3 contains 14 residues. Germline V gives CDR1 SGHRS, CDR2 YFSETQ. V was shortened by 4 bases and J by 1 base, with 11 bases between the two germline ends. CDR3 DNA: TGCGCCAGCAGCCGGGATCCAGAGAACACTGAAGCTTTCTTT. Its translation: CASSRDPENTEAFF. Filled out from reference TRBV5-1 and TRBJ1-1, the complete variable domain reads KAGVTQTPRYLIKTRGQQVTLSCSPISGHRSVSWYQQTPGQGLQFLFEYFSETQRNKGNFPGRFSGRQFSNSRSEMNVSTLELGDSALYLCASSRDPENTEAFFGQGTRLTVV.

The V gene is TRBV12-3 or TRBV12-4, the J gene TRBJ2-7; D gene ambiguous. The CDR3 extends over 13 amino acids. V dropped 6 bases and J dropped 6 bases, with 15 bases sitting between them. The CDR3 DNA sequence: TGTGCCAGCAGACTTCAGAGGTTTGGCGAGCAGTACTTC. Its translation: CASRLQRFGEQYF.

CDR3 sequence: CSAKQEINQPQHF. CDR3 DNA: TGCAGCGCTAAACAGGAAATCAATCAGCCCCAGCATTTT. The chain employs TRBV29-1 and TRBJ1-5, with a possible D match to TRBD1 (5 bases). Trimming took 7 bases from V and 3 from J, leaving 13 bases between them. Germline CDR1 reads SQVTM; CDR2 reads ANQGSEA. The CDR3 loop spans 13 amino acids.

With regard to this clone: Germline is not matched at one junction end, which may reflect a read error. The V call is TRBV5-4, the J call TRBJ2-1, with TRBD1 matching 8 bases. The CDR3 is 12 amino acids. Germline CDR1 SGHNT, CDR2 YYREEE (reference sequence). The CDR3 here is CASSSDRALKIF. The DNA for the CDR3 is TGTGCCAGCAGTTCGGACAGGGCGCTAAAGATCTTC.

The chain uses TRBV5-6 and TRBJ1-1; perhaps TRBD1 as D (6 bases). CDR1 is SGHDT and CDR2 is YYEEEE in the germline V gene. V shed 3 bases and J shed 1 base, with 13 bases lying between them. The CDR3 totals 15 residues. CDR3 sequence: CASSSSPDRNTEAFF. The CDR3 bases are TGTGCCAGCAGCTCCAGCCCGGACAGGAACACTGAAGCTTTCTTT. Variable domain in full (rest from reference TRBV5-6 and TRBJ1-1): DAGVTQSPTHLIKTRGQQVTLRCSPKSGHDTVSWYQQALGQGPQFIFQYYEEEERQRGNFPDRFSGHQFPNYSSELNVNALLLGDSALYLCASSSSPDRNTEAFFGQGTRLTVV.

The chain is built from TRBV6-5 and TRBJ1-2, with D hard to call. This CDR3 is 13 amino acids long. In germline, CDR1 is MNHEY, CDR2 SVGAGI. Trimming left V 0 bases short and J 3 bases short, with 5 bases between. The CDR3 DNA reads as TGTGCCAGCAGTTACTCGGCCCACTATGGCTACACCTTC. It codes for CASSYSAHYGYTF.

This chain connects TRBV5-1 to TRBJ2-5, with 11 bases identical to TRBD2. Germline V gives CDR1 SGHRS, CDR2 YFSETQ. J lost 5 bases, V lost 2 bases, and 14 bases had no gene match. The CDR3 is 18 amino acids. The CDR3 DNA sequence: TGCGCCAGCAGCTTAACCGGGACTAGCGGAATTAGTCGTGAGACCCAGTACTTC. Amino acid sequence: CASSLTGTSGISRETQYF.

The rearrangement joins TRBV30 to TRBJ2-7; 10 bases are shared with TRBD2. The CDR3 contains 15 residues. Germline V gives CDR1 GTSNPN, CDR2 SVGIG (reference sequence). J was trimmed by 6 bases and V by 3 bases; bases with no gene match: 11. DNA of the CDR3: TGTGCCTGGAGCGAGTTGGCTAGCGGGAGTTCCGAGCAGTACTTC. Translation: CAWSELASGSSEQYF.

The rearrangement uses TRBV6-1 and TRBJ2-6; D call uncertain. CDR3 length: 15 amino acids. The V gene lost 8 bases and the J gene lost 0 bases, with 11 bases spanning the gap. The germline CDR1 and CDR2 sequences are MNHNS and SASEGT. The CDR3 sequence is CASAEAASGANVLTF. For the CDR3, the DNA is TGTGCCAGCGCCGAAGCCGCCTCTGGGGCCAACGTCCTGACTTTC.

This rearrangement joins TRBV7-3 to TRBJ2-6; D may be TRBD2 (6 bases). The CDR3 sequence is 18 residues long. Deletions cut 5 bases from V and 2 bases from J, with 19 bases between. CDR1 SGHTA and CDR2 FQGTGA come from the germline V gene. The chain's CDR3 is CASSLGSSGVPGANVLTF. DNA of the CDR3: TGTGCCAGCAGCCTTGGGTCCTCGGGAGTCCCTGGGGCCAACGTCCTGACTTTC.